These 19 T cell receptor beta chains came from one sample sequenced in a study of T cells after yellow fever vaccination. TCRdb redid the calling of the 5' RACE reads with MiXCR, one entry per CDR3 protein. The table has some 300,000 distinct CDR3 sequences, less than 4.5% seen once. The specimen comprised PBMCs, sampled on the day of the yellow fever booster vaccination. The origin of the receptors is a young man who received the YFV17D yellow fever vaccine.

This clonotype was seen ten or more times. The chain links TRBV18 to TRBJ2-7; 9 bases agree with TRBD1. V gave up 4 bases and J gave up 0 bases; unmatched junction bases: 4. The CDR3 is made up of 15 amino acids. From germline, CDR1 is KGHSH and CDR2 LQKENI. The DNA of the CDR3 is TGTGCCAGCTCACGCGCGACAGGGGGCTCCTACGAGCAGTACTTC. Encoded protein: CASSRATGGSYEQYF.

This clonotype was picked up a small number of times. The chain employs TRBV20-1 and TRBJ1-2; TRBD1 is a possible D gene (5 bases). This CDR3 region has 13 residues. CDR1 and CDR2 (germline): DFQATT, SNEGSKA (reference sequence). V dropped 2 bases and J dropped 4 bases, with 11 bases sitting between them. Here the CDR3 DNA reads TGCAGTGCTAGATGGGGCTCCGTCTATGGCTACACCTTC. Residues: CSARWGSVYGYTF.

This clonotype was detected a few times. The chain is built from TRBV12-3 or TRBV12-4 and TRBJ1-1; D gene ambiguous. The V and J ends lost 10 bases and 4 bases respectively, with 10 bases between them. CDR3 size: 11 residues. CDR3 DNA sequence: TGTGCCACGGATAGGGCCACTGAAGCTTTCTTT. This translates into CATDRATEAFF.

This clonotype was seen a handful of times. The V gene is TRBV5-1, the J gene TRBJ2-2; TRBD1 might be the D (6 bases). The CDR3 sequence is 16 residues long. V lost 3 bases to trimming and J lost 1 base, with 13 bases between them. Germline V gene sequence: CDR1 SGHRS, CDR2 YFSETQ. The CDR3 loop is CASSSITGMNTGELFF. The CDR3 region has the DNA TGCGCCAGCAGCTCAATCACAGGGATGAACACCGGGGAGCTGTTTTTT.

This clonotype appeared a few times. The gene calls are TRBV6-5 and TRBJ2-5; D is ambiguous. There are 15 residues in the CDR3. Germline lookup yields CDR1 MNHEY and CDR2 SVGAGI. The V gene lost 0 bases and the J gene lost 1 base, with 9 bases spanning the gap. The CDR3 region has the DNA TGTGCCAGCAGTTACTCGATACGGATCCAAGAGACCCAGTACTTC. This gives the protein CASSYSIRIQETQYF.

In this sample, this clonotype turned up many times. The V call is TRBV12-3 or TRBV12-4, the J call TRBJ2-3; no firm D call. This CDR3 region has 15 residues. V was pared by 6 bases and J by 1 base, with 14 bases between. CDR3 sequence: CASSPTSWGTDTQYF. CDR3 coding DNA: TGTGCCAGCAGCCCAACATCATGGGGCACAGATACGCAGTATTTT.

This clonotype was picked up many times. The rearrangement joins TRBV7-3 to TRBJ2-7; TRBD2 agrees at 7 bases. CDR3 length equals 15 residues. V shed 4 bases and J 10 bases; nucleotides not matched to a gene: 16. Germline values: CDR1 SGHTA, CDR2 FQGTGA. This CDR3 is CASSSRPGLTSSQYF. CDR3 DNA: TGTGCCAGCAGCTCTCGACCGGGACTAACCTCGAGCCAGTACTTC.

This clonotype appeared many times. The CDR3 spells CASSGQGVRTGELFF. Here the CDR3 DNA reads TGTGCCAGCAGCGGACAGGGTGTACGAACCGGGGAGCTGTTTTTT. The gene calls are TRBV7-2 and TRBJ2-2, with TRBD1 matching 8 bases. The length of the CDR3 is 15 residues. Germline V gene lookup returns CDR1 SGHTA and CDR2 FQGNSA. V lost 5 bases to trimming and J lost 5 bases; unmatched junction nucleotides: 7.

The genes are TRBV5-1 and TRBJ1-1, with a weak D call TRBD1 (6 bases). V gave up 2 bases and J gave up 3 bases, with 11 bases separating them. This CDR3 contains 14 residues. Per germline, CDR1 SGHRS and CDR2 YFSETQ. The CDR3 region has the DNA TGCGCCAGCAGCTTAAGGGGGGCGGACACTGAAGCTTTCTTT. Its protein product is CASSLRGADTEAFF.

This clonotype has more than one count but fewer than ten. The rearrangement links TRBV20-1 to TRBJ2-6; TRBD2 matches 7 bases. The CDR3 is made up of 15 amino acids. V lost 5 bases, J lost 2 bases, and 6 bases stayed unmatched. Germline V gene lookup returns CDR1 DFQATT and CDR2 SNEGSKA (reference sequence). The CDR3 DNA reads TGCAGTGCTGAAAGGGCGGGGGCTGGGGCCAACGTCCTGACTTTC. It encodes CSAERAGAGANVLTF.

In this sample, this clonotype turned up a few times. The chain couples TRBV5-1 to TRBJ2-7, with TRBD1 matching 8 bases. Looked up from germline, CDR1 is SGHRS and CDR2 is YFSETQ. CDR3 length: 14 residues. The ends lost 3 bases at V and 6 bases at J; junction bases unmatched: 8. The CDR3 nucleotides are TGCGCCAGCAGCTCGACAGGGGAAGTAGGCGAGCAGTACGTC. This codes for CASSSTGEVGEQYV.

CDR3 coding DNA: TGCGCCAGCAGCCAACTAGGGACAGGCTTGTTGAACACTGAAGCTTTCTTT. Translating gives CASSQLGTGLLNTEAFF. V usage is TRBV4-3 and J usage is TRBJ1-1, with 8 bases that match TRBD1. Germline V CDR1 and CDR2: LGHNA, YSLEER. The J segment lost 0 bases and the V segment lost 2 bases, leaving 8 bases of the junction unmatched. The CDR3 totals 17 residues.

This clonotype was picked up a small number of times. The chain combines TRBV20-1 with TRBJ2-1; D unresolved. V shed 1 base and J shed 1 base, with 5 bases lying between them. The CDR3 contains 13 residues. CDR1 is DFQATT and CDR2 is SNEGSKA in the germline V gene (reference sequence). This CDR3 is CSARGVSYNEQFF. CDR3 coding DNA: TGCAGTGCTAGAGGTGTTTCCTACAATGAGCAGTTCTTC.

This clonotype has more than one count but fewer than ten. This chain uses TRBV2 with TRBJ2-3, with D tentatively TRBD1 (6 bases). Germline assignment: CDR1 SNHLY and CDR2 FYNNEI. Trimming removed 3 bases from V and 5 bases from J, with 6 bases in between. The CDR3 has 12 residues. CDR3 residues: CASSDRGDTQYF. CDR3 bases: TGTGCCAGCAGTGACAGGGGAGATACGCAGTATTTT.

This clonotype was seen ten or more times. The CDR3 sequence is CASSLEVGERGEQFF. The CDR3 nucleotides read TGTGCCAGCAGCTTAGAGGTGGGGGAGCGGGGTGAGCAGTTCTTC. The rearrangement links TRBV7-6 to TRBJ2-1; 7 nucleotides align to TRBD2. V lost 1 base and J lost 9; bases outside the gene matches: 9. Germline CDR1 SGHVS, CDR2 FNYEAQ. CDR3 size: 15 residues. Looking up the rest from reference TRBV7-6 and TRBJ2-1 gives the full variable domain: GAGVSQSPRYKVTKRGQDVALRCDPISGHVSLYWYRQALGQGPEFLTYFNYEAQQDKSGLPNDRFSAERPEGSISTLTIQRTEQRDSAMYRCASSLEVGERGEQFFGPGTRLTVL.

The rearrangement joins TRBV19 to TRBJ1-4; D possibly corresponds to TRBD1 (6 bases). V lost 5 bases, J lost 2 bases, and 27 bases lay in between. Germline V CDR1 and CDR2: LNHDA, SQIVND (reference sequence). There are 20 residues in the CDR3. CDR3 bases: TGTGCCAGTAGTCTCCCGGTGGAGGGGGTTCAATCATGGACTAATGAAAAACTGTTTTTT. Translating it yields CASSLPVEGVQSWTNEKLFF.

CDR3 region: CASSSMGEGEETQYF. The CDR3 nucleotides read TGTGCCAGCAGTTCAATGGGCGAGGGAGAAGAGACCCAGTACTTC. The V gene is TRBV6-5, the J gene TRBJ2-5; maybe TRBD2 (5 bases). CDR3 length: 15 residues. Germline CDR1 is MNHEY and CDR2 is SVGAGI. V was clipped by 4 bases and J by 3 bases, with 15 bases between them.

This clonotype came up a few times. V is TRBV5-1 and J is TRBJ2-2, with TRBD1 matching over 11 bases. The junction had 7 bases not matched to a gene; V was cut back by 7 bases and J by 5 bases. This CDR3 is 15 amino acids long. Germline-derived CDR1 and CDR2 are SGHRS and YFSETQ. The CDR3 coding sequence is TGCGCCAGCTCCGGACAGGGGGCAGGAACCGGGGAGCTGTTTTTT. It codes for CASSGQGAGTGELFF.

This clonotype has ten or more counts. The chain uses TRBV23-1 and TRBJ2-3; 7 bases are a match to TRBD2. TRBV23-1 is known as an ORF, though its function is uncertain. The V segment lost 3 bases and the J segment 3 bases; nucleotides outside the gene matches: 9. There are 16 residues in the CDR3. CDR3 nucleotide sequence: TGCGCCAGCAGTCACACAACCAGGGAGGGAACAGATACGCAGTATTTT. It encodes CASSHTTREGTDTQYF.